The sequence of this T cell receptor (beta chain) was determined in a study of T cell repertoires in cytomegalovirus infection. Study-level information: Used in the study were CMV epitopes, some recently identified and HLA-C-restricted, others well-studied and HLA-B-restricted. Indications of both CMV infection and matching HLA type were provided by public TCR beta signatures. Study-wide findings and caveats: People with CMV and the relevant HLA were identified by cumulative public TCR beta family frequency. The ex vivo response was dominated by HLA-C-restricted CMV-specific TCR beta clonotypes.

The germline V gene encodes CDR1 MNHEY and CDR2 SVGAGI. CDR3 length: 14 residues. V lost 5 bases, J lost 3 bases, and 6 bases stayed unmatched. Each CDR3 protein is one row after TCRdb ran MiXCR on the reads. The profile shows tens of thousands of distinct CDR3 sequences, approximately 20% of them singletons. In regard to this clonotype: Its target is not known.

This material consisted of CD8+ T cells from cultured PBMCs, taken from culture after CMV antigen stimulation. The receptor was isolated from a human donor in good health (CMV status not recorded). Some clones in this sample may be carry-over from other donors' samples. The chain uses TRBV6-5 and TRBJ1-2, with 7 bases identical to TRBD1. The CDR3 is CASSLRQGDYGYTF. In nucleotides, the CDR3 is TGTGCCAGCAGTCTTCGACAGGGAGACTATGGCTACACCTTC.